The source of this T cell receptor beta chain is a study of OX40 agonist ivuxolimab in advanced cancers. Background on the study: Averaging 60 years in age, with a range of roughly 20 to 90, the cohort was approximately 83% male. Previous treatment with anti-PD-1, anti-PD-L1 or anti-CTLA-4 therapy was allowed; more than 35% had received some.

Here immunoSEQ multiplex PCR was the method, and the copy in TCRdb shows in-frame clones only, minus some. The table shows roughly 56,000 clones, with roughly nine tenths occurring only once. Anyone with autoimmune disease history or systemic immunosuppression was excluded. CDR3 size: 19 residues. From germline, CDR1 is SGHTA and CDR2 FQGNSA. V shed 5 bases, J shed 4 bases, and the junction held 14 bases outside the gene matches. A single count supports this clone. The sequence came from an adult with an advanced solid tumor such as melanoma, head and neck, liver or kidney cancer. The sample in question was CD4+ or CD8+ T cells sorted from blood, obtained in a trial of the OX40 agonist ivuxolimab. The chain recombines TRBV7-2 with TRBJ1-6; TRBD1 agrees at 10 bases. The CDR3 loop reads CASSAGTGVPSAYNSPLHF. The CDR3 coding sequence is TGTGCCAGCAGCGCCGGGACAGGGGTACCATCGGCTTATAATTCACCCCTCCACTTT.